These T cell receptor beta chains were read from a single sample in a study of cytomegalovirus exposure and HLA in healthy donors. Clones were sequenced by immunoSEQ multiplex PCR, and TCRdb holds only the in-frame ones, with some missing. The sample consists of over 120,000 clones, approximately 80% of them appearing once. Sequencing was carried out using PBMCs. All receptors derive from a woman aged 18-29 years in good health and CMV-seropositive. Each CDR3 is given with its conserved first and last residue. The order of the fields is J gene, V gene, D gene, clone size, CDR3 DNA, CDR3 protein. D genes are given only for firm matches. Clone size, where shown, is once, few, many, or a class for clones that have expanded.

TRBJ1-2 | TRBV6-1 | . | once | TGTGCCAGCAGTGAAGACAGGGTGGGCTATGGCTACACCTTC | CASSEDRVGYGYTF
TRBJ2-5 | TRBV30 | TRBD2 | . | TGTGCCACCTCCGGGACTAGCATCGAGACCCAGTACTTC | CATSGTSIETQYF
TRBJ1-5 | TRBV18 | . | . | TGTGCCAGCTCAGCTGAGGAAGATCAGCCCCAGCATTTT | CASSAEEDQPQHF
TRBJ2-1 | TRBV7-9 | . | . | TGTGCCAGCAGCTTAGTAGGGAGCTCCTACAATGAGCAGTTCTTC | CASSLVGSSYNEQFF
TRBJ2-7 | TRBV15 | . | . | TGTGCCACCAGCAGAGATCAAGGGGCTTCCTACGAGCAGTACTTC | CATSRDQGASYEQYF
TRBJ2-2 | TRBV21-1 | . | few | TGTGCCAGCAGCACTCGACAGGGTAACACCGGGGAGCTGTTTTTT | CASSTRQGNTGELFF
TRBJ1-4 | TRBV7-9 | . | . | TGTGCCAGCAGCTTTCGGGACGGGGGGGAAAAACTGTTTTTT | CASSFRDGGEKLFF
TRBJ2-2 | TRBV5-1 | TRBD2 | . | TGCGCCAGCAGCTTAAACAGCGGGGGAGGTAACACCGGGGAGCTGTTTTTT | CASSLNSGGGNTGELFF
TRBJ1-1 | TRBV10-3 | TRBD1 | . | TGTGCCATCAGGGTGACAGGGGACATGAACACTGAAGCTTTCTTT | CAIRVTGDMNTEAFF
TRBJ1-4 | TRBV6-1 | . | . | TGTGCCAGCAGTGATCAGGGTGGATCAACTAATGAAAAACTGTTTTTT | CASSDQGGSTNEKLFF
TRBJ2-2 | TRBV30 | TRBD1 | . | TGTGCCTGGGACAGGGGTGGGAACACCGGGGAGCTGTTTTTT | CAWDRGGNTGELFF
TRBJ1-3 | TRBV15 | . | . | TGTGCCACTAGTAATACGGGCTCTGGAAACACCATATATTTT | CATSNTGSGNTIYF
TRBJ2-7 | TRBV30 | . | . | TGTGCCTGGGCACAGGGTCGCTTTTACGAGCAGTACTTC | CAWAQGRFYEQYF
TRBJ1-1 | TRBV5-1 | . | . | TGCGCCAGCAGCTCTACGGGGGTGGCTGAAGCTTTCTTT | CASSSTGVAEAFF
TRBJ2-6 | TRBV6-6 | . | . | TGTGCCAGCTGGCGGGGCTCTGGGGCCAACGTCCTGACTTTC | CASWRGSGANVLTF
TRBJ1-1 | TRBV6-5 | . | few | TGTGCCAGCGGGCGGGGAATACCGAACACTGAAGCTTTCTTT | CASGRGIPNTEAFF
TRBJ2-7 | TRBV19 | . | . | TGTGCCAGTAGTATTACCGGGAAGCAGTACTTC | CASSITGKQYF
TRBJ2-3 | TRBV5-1 | . | . | TGCGCCAGCAGCTTGGACGGGATCCACACAGATACGCAGTATTTT | CASSLDGIHTDTQYF
TRBJ2-2 | TRBV2 | . | . | TGTGCCAGCATTGGCGGCAGGGGGAACACCGGGGAGCTGTTTTTT | CASIGGRGNTGELFF
TRBJ2-7 | TRBV5-4 | . | . | TGTGCCAGCAGCAGCCTTGACAGGAGCTACGAGCAGTACTTC | CASSSLDRSYEQYF
TRBJ2-1 | TRBV7-6 | TRBD2 | once | TGTGCCAGCAGCTTTGCGGGGGACGGTGAGCAGTTCTTC | CASSFAGDGEQFF
TRBJ1-2 | TRBV6-1 | TRBD1 | . | TGTGCCAGCAGTGAAGTCCCCGGGACAGGGATCTTCTATGGCTACACCTTC | CASSEVPGTGIFYGYTF
TRBJ1-1 | TRBV6-4 | . | . | TGTGCCAACTGGACAGCTAACACTGAAGCTTTCTTT | CANWTANTEAFF
TRBJ1-6 | TRBV5-1 | TRBD1 | . | TGCGCCAGCAGCCGAAGACAGGGAGAATCACCCCTCCACTTT | CASSRRQGESPLHF
TRBJ1-3 | TRBV11-2 | . | . | TGTGCCAGCAGCTTAGGACTCCTGTTCTCTGGAAACACCATATATTTT | CASSLGLLFSGNTIYF